This entry lists 10 T cell receptor beta chains sequenced from one sample in a study of beta chain features in type 1 diabetes. The whole isolated RNA underwent reverse transcription, so sequencing captured expressed TCRB transcripts. The assay was immunoSEQ multiplex PCR, and TCRdb's table has in-frame clones only and misses some. The table includes about 210,000 clones, approximately 10% detected once. The sample consisted of central memory CD4+ T cells from blood. Source of these receptors: a man aged 18 to 30 in good health.

There are a few counts of this clone. The chain recombines TRBV5-1 with TRBJ2-5; perhaps TRBD1 as D (6 bases). The CDR3 spans 15 residues. V gave up 4 bases and J gave up 3 bases, with 16 bases separating them. CDR1 is SGHRS and CDR2 is YFSETQ in the germline V gene. The CDR3 spells CASSPQKEGEETQYF. In DNA, the CDR3 is TGCGCCAGCAGCCCCCAGAAAGAGGGGGAAGAGACCCAGTACTTC.

To note about this clone: The same CDR3 is also encoded by other DNA sequences in this sample. This rearrangement joins TRBV12-5 to TRBJ2-1; the D is unclear. CDR3 length: 14 residues. Trimming removed 1 base at V and 5 bases at J, with 9 bases between. CDR1 LGHNT and CDR2 FRNRAP come from the germline V gene. CDR3 sequence (DNA): TGTGCTAGTGGTTTGGGCGCGGAAGACAATGAGCAGTTCTTC. It yields the protein CASGLGAEDNEQFF.

The rearrangement uses TRBV9 and TRBJ2-3; 8 bases are shared with TRBD2. The CDR3 is 16 residues long. Germline V CDR1 and CDR2: SGDLS, YYNGEE. The V segment lost 3 bases and the J segment 1 base; nucleotides outside the gene matches: 7. The CDR3 nucleotides are TGTGCCAGCAGCGCGCGGGAGGCCCTTCGCACAGATACGCAGTATTTT. Translation: CASSAREALRTDTQYF. Full variable domain (remainder filled in from reference TRBV9 and TRBJ2-3): DSGVTQTPKHLITATGQRVTLRCSPRSGDLSVYWYQQSLDQGLQFLIQYYNGEERAKGNILERFSAQQFPDLHSELNLSSLELGDSALYFCASSAREALRTDTQYFGPGTRLTVL.

The rearrangement links TRBV7-9 to TRBJ2-1, with TRBD2 identical over 10 bases. Germline V CDR1 and CDR2: SEHNR, FQNEAQ (reference sequence). V trimming: 4 bases; J trimming: 15 bases; junction bases outside the gene matches: 6. The CDR3 runs to 12 residues. CDR3 sequence: CASSSPGLALFF. The CDR3 nucleotides read TGTGCCAGCAGCTCACCGGGACTAGCGCTGTTCTTC.

This clone has just a few counts. This chain connects TRBV30 to TRBJ1-5, with a possible D match to TRBD1 (5 bases). The CDR3 is made up of 16 amino acids. The V gene lost 2 bases and the J gene lost 6 bases, with 20 bases spanning the gap. CDR1 and CDR2 from the germline V gene are GTSNPN and SVGIG (reference sequence). The CDR3 DNA sequence: TGTGCCTGGAGTCCAGGAGGAGGGGTCCGAAGTCAGCCCCAGCATTTT. This sequence encodes CAWSPGGGVRSQPQHF.

A few counts support this clone. V is TRBV30 and J is TRBJ2-2; D unclear. V was clipped by 4 bases and J by 3 bases, with 12 bases between them. CDR3 length: 14 residues. Germline CDR1 reads GTSNPN; CDR2 reads SVGIG (reference sequence). The CDR3 DNA follows: TGTGCCTGGACATCCGACGGGTACACCGGGGAGCTGTTTTTT. It yields the protein CAWTSDGYTGELFF.

This clone showed up just a few times. The chain carries TRBV5-4 and TRBJ1-5; D is perhaps TRBD1 (5 bases). Trimming left V 4 bases short and J 0 bases short, with 11 bases between. Germline CDR1 reads SGHNT; CDR2 reads YYREEE (reference sequence). The CDR3 sequence is 15 residues long. This CDR3 reads CASSPGTDSNQPQHF. The CDR3 DNA sequence: TGTGCCAGCAGCCCCGGGACGGATAGCAATCAGCCCCAGCATTTT.

This clone was observed a few times. V gene TRBV6-6 combines with J gene TRBJ2-7, with 13 bases aligning to TRBD2. The CDR3 contains 14 residues. V lost 8 bases, J lost 3 bases, and 4 bases stayed unmatched. Germline-derived CDR1 and CDR2 are MNHNY and SVGAGI (reference sequence). The CDR3, as DNA: TGTGCCAGCTGCGGACTAGCGGGAGTCTACGAGCAGTACTTC. Translation: CASCGLAGVYEQYF.

The chain recombines TRBV5-4 with TRBJ2-1; 9 nucleotides match TRBD2. After removal of 1 base from V and 1 base from J, the junction contained 3 bases not matched to a gene. Germline V gene lookup returns CDR1 SGHNT and CDR2 YYREEE (reference sequence). This CDR3 region has 16 residues. The DNA for the CDR3 is TGTGCCAGCAGCTTGAGCCTAGCGGGATCCTACAATGAGCAGTTCTTC. The encoded protein is CASSLSLAGSYNEQFF.

This clone was detected a few times. The CDR3 DNA reads as TGTGCCAGCAGCTTAGGGCCGTCTAATGAAAAACTGTTTTTT. Its protein is CASSLGPSNEKLFF. The genes are TRBV11-2 and TRBJ1-4, with D hard to call. Trimming removed 1 base from V and 3 bases from J, with 6 bases in between. CDR3 length equals 14 residues. Per the germline V gene, CDR1 is SGHAT and CDR2 is FQNNGV. The full variable domain, its missing parts supplied by reference TRBV11-2 and TRBJ1-4, is EAGVAQSPRYKIIEKRQSVAFWCNPISGHATLYWYQQILGQGPKLLIQFQNNGVVDDSQLPKDRFSAERLKGVDSTLKIQPAKLEDSAVYLCASSLGPSNEKLFFGSGTQLSVL.